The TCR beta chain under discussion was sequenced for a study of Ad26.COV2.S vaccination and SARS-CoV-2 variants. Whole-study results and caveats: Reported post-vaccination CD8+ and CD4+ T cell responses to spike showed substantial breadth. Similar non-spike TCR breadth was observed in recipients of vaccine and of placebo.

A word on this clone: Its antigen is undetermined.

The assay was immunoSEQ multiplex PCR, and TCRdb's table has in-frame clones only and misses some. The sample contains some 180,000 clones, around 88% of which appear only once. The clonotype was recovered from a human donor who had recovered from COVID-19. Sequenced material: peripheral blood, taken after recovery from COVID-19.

The CDR3 DNA follows: TGTGCCAGTAGACAGGGTTATGACCAAGAGACCCAGTACTTC. As protein: CASRQGYDQETQYF. The chain uses TRBV6-5 and TRBJ2-5; 7 bases are a match to TRBD1. J gave up 0 bases and V 9 bases, and 7 bases lay outside the gene matches. CDR3 size: 14 residues. Germline loops: CDR1 MNHEY, CDR2 SVGAGI.